Below are 20 T cell receptor beta chains sequenced from a single sample in a study of blood T cell repertoires in COVID-19. Profiled with immunoSEQ multiplex PCR; TCRdb holds only in-frame clones, not every one. The data contain a few hundred thousand clones, approximately 85% of them seen just once; the ten biggest clones take up more than 2%. What was sequenced was peripheral blood. The receptor set was obtained from a woman aged 70 to 79 with COVID-19, enrolled during active disease.

The chain joins TRBV29-1 to TRBJ2-3; D call uncertain. Trimming stripped 4 bases from V and 1 base from J, with 15 bases between. In germline, CDR1 is SQVTM, CDR2 ANQGSEA. The CDR3 covers 15 residues. CDR3 protein: CSVGLVRVGTDTQYF. In nucleotides, the CDR3 is TGCAGCGTTGGTCTTGTCCGGGTAGGCACAGATACGCAGTATTTT.

This chain uses TRBV9 with TRBJ2-5, with D possibly being TRBD1 (6 bases). CDR1 is SGDLS, CDR2 YYNGEE, per germline. The CDR3 is 15 amino acids. V lost 4 bases, J lost 3 bases, and 16 bases lay in between. The CDR3 reads CASSFRGGSEETQYF. CDR3 nucleotides: TGTGCCAGCAGCTTCAGGGGCGGCTCGGAAGAGACCCAGTACTTC.

This clone was counted once. The chain employs TRBV4-3 and TRBJ2-2; D possibly corresponds to TRBD1 (5 bases). The germline gives CDR1 LGHNA, CDR2 YSLEER. The ends were cut back, 0 bases at V and 2 bases at J, with 16 bases in the middle. The CDR3 length is 18 residues. The CDR3 nucleotides read TGCGCCAGCAGCCAAGATCTGGTGGGAAGGGGAAACACCGGGGAGCTGTTTTTT. It is translated as CASSQDLVGRGNTGELFF.

This chain uses TRBV5-4 with TRBJ2-3, with D hard to call. Trimming cost V 1 base and J 1 base, with 4 bases left between them. The CDR3 runs 13 residues. Germline V CDR1 and CDR2: SGHNT, YYREEE (reference sequence). In DNA, the CDR3 is TGTGCCAGCAGCTTGCCGGGCACAGATACGCAGTATTTT. Translated, it gives CASSLPGTDTQYF.

The chain has TRBV5-1 and TRBJ1-4; 7 positions match TRBD1. The V segment lost 0 bases and the J segment 8 bases; nucleotides outside the gene matches: 7. The CDR3 has 15 amino acids. The germline V gene has CDR1 SGHRS and CDR2 YFSETQ. The CDR3 coding sequence is TGCGCCAGCAGCTTGGAAGGGGGCGCGGCGGAAAAACTGTTTTTT. Its translation: CASSLEGGAAEKLFF.

This clone was seen once. The chain carries TRBV7-2 and TRBJ1-6, with 7 bases lining up with TRBD1. V lost 3 bases to trimming and J lost 5 bases; unmatched junction nucleotides: 4. The CDR3 extends over 15 amino acids. Germline lookup yields CDR1 SGHTA and CDR2 FQGNSA. The CDR3 loop reads CASSLTQGDNSPLHF. In DNA, the CDR3 is TGTGCCAGCAGCTTGACTCAGGGGGATAATTCACCCCTCCACTTT. The full variable domain, its missing parts supplied by reference TRBV7-2 and TRBJ1-6, is GAGVSQSPSNKVTEKGKDVELRCDPISGHTALYWYRQSLGQGLEFLIYFQGNSAPDKSGLPSDRFSAERTGGSVSTLTIQRTQQEDSAVYLCASSLTQGDNSPLHFGNGTRLTVT.

The chain employs TRBV5-1 and TRBJ1-2; weak D call: TRBD1 (5 bases). Germline CDR1 SGHRS, CDR2 YFSETQ. The CDR3 totals 16 residues. The germline V and J ends were trimmed by 0 bases and 7 bases, with 19 bases remaining between them. CDR3 loop: CASSLVSRMGQGGYTF. CDR3 sequence (DNA): TGCGCCAGCAGCTTGGTATCTAGGATGGGGCAAGGTGGCTACACCTTC.

The chain is built from TRBV10-3 and TRBJ2-1; D possibly corresponds to TRBD2 (6 bases). Germline values: CDR1 ENHRY, CDR2 SYGVKD. V lost 0 bases and J lost 2, with 8 bases in between. The CDR3 runs 15 residues. CDR3 sequence: CAISESAGTYNEQFF. The CDR3 DNA follows: TGTGCCATCAGTGAGTCCGCGGGAACCTACAATGAGCAGTTCTTC.

This clone was found a few times. The rearrangement uses TRBV7-2 and TRBJ2-7; 8 positions agree with TRBD1. Germline V gene lookup returns CDR1 SGHTA and CDR2 FQGNSA. V shed 5 bases, J shed 8 bases, and the junction held 5 bases outside the gene matches. The CDR3 loop spans 12 amino acids. The CDR3 region has the DNA TGTGCCAGCAGCCCCGACAGGGGTAAGCAGTACTTC. Protein sequence: CASSPDRGKQYF.

V and J are TRBV2 and TRBJ1-2; no definite D call. V lost 5 bases, J lost 7 bases, and 14 bases lay in between. The CDR3 totals 13 residues. Germline V CDR1 and CDR2: SNHLY, FYNNEI. In DNA, the CDR3 is TGTGCCAGCAGTCGGCAGGATCGGTTTGGCTACACCTTC. Translation: CASSRQDRFGYTF.

The chain links TRBV18 to TRBJ1-2, with 7 bases that match TRBD1. The CDR3 spans 14 residues. Germline loops: CDR1 KGHSH, CDR2 LQKENI. J gave up 4 bases and V 6 bases, and 8 bases lay outside the gene matches. The CDR3: CASSGDREVYGYTF. The CDR3 DNA reads as TGTGCCAGCTCCGGTGACAGGGAGGTCTATGGCTACACCTTC.

This clone has a handful of counts. The chain carries TRBV19 and TRBJ2-7; D possibly corresponds to TRBD2 (6 bases). The CDR3 consists of 14 residues. The V end lost 6 bases, the J end lost 3 bases, and 15 bases lay between the germline ends. Looked up from germline, CDR1 is LNHDA and CDR2 is SQIVND (reference sequence). The CDR3 loop is CASSAGGTDYEQYF. As DNA, the CDR3 is TGTGCCAGTAGCGCCGGGGGTACGGACTACGAGCAGTACTTC.

This clone was seen just once. The rearrangement uses TRBV3-1 (or the pseudogene TRBV3-2) and TRBJ1-5, with D unresolved. CDR3 size: 16 residues. The V gene lost 0 bases and the J gene lost 4 bases, with 13 bases spanning the gap. Germline V gene lookup returns CDR1 LGHDT and CDR2 YNNKEL (reference sequence). The CDR3 region has the DNA TGTGCCAGCAGCCAAGATCTCGCGGCAGAAAATCAGCCCCAGCATTTT. Protein: CASSQDLAAENQPQHF.

This chain connects TRBV21-1 to TRBJ2-7; the table's D gene call, TRBD2, was not cross checked with the DNA. TRBV21-1 is an annotated pseudogene. This CDR3 contains 15 residues. The CDR3 DNA sequence: TGTGCCAGCAGCAAAGTACCTAGCGGGAGGGCCGAGCAGTACTTC. Translation: CASSKVPSGRAEQYF.

The J gene is TRBJ2-1, the V gene TRBV6-5, with TRBD2 matching 11 bases. Germline CDR1 is MNHEY and CDR2 is SVGAGI. The CDR3 sequence is 16 residues long. V dropped 0 bases and J dropped 3; count of bases not matched to a gene: 1. CDR3 residues: CASSYSTSGIYNEQFF. Here the CDR3 DNA reads TGTGCCAGCAGTTACTCGACTAGCGGGATCTACAATGAGCAGTTCTTC.

The V gene is TRBV9, the J gene TRBJ2-7; 10 bases map to TRBD1. The CDR3 is 15 amino acids. Germline V lookup: CDR1 SGDLS, CDR2 YYNGEE. Unmatched junction bases numbered 6, after V lost 1 base and J lost 5 bases. CDR3 in DNA: TGTGCCAGCAGCGTATTTGGGACAGGGGTTGACGAGCAGTACTTC. Protein product: CASSVFGTGVDEQYF.

The chain recombines TRBV7-2 with TRBJ1-1, with a tentative D call TRBD1 (6 bases). Germline V gives CDR1 SGHTA, CDR2 FQGNSA. This CDR3 comprises 17 residues. V shed 0 bases and J shed 6 bases, with 20 bases lying between them. Here the CDR3 reads CASSLAVGQGRGPEAFF. The DNA of the CDR3 is TGTGCCAGCAGCTTAGCCGTAGGTCAGGGGAGGGGACCTGAAGCTTTCTTT.

This chain joins TRBV5-6 and TRBJ2-5; tentatively, D is TRBD1 (6 bases). The germline gives CDR1 SGHDT, CDR2 YYEEEE. Trimming pared 3 bases from V and 5 bases from J, leaving 14 bases between. The CDR3 spans 14 residues. The CDR3 sequence is CASSSPRGSETQYF. Written as DNA, the CDR3 is TGTGCCAGCAGCTCCCCCAGGGGAAGTGAGACCCAGTACTTC.

This clone occurred a few times. The same CDR3 is also encoded by other DNA sequences in this sample. The rearrangement joins TRBV11-2 to TRBJ1-5; 8 bases map to TRBD1. Germline CDR1 SGHAT, CDR2 FQNNGV. Germline trimming cut 1 base from V and 6 bases from J; bases unmatched to any gene: 5. The CDR3 has 15 amino acids. DNA for the CDR3: TGTGCCAGCAGCTTAGGGTCAGGGGGCTCTCAGCCCCAGCATTTT. It is translated as CASSLGSGGSQPQHF.

The CDR3 protein is CASSLETVPTEAFF. The CDR3 bases are TGTGCCAGCAGCTTAGAGACAGTGCCCACTGAAGCTTTCTTT. The chain is built from TRBV7-2 and TRBJ1-1; weak D call: TRBD1 (5 bases). Per the germline V gene, CDR1 is SGHTA and CDR2 is FQGNSA. The ends were cut back, 1 base at V and 4 bases at J, with 10 bases in the middle. The CDR3 sequence is 14 residues long.